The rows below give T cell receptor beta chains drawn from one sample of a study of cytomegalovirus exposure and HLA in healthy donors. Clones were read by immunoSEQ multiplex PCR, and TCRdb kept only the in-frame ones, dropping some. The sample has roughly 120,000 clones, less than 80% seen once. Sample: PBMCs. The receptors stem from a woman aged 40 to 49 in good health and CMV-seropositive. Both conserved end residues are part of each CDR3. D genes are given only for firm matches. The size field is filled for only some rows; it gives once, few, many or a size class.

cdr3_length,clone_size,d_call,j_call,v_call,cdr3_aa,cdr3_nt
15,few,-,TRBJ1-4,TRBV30,CAWSLGGSNGEKLFF,TGTGCCTGGAGCCTTGGAGGCAGCAATGGTGAAAAACTGTTTTTT
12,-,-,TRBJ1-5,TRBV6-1,CASSFAEGPQHF,TGTGCCAGCAGTTTCGCCGAGGGGCCCCAGCATTTT
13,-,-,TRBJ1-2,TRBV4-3,CASSQSGIDGYTF,TGCGCCAGCAGCCAATCAGGGATAGATGGCTACACCTTC
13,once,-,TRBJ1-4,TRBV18,CASSPGGTEKLFF,TGTGCCAGCTCACCAGGGGGCACGGAAAAACTGTTTTTT
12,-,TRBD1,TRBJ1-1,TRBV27,CAMDRRNTEAFF,TGTGCCATGGACAGGCGGAACACTGAAGCTTTCTTT
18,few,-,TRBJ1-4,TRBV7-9,CASSSIPHTGTTNEKLFF,TGTGCCAGCAGCTCCATTCCCCATACAGGGACCACTAATGAAAAACTGTTTTTT
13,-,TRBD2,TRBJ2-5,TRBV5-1,CASSFPGGETQYF,TGCGCCAGCAGCTTCCCGGGAGGAGAGACCCAGTACTTC
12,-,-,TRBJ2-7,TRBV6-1,CASSEGASRQYF,TGTGCCAGCAGTGAAGGAGCGTCGAGACAGTACTTC
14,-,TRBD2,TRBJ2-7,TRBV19,CATRRRGGAYEQYF,TGTGCCACCAGACGTCGGGGGGGCGCCTACGAGCAGTACTTC
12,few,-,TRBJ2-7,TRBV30,CAWQKTPYEQYF,TGTGCCTGGCAAAAAACTCCCTACGAGCAGTACTTC
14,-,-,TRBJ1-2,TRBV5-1,CASSLMEKGYGYTF,TGCGCCAGCAGCTTGATGGAGAAGGGGTATGGCTACACCTTC
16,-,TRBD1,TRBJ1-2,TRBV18,CASSPQPGQGAGGYTF,TGTGCCAGCTCACCTCAACCTGGACAGGGGGCCGGGGGCTACACCTTC
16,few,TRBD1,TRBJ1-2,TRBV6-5,CASSYSPLTGNYGYTF,TGTGCCAGCAGTTACTCCCCCTTGACAGGGAACTATGGCTACACCTTC
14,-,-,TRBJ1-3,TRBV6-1,CAYAEGHSGNTIYF,TGTGCCTACGCGGAGGGGCACTCTGGAAACACCATATATTTT
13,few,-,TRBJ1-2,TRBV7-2,CASSAVGVGGYTF,TGTGCCAGCAGCGCGGTTGGAGTGGGTGGCTACACCTTC
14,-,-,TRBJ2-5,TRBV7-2,CASSFLGRGETQYF,TGTGCCAGCAGCTTTCTGGGGAGAGGGGAGACCCAGTACTTC
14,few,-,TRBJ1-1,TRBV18,CASSPMAGITEAFF,TGTGCCAGCTCACCGATGGCGGGGATCACTGAAGCTTTCTTT
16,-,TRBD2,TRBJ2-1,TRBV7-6,CASSKLAGGGSNEQFF,TGTGCCAGCAGCAAACTAGCGGGAGGGGGTTCGAATGAGCAGTTCTTC
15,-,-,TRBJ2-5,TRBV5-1,CASSFTGSWGETQYF,TGCGCCAGCAGCTTTACAGGGAGTTGGGGAGAGACCCAGTACTTC
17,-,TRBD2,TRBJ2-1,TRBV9,CASTQKGTSGGPNEQFF,TGTGCCAGCACCCAAAAAGGGACTAGCGGGGGGCCCAATGAGCAGTTCTTC
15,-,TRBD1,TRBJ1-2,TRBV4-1,CASSPQGQKTNGYTF,TGCGCCAGCAGCCCCCAGGGACAGAAGACTAATGGCTACACCTTC
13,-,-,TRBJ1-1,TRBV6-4,CASSKQKNTEAFF,TGTGCCAGCAGTAAACAGAAGAACACTGAAGCTTTCTTT
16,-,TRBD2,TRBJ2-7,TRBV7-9,CASSPGTSGGGYEQYF,TGTGCCAGCAGCCCCGGGACTAGCGGGGGCGGTTACGAGCAGTACTTC
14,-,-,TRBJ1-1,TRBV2,CASKGLFRNTEAFF,TGTGCCAGCAAAGGACTATTCAGGAACACTGAAGCTTTCTTT
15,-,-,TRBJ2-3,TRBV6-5,CASSYSPASEDTQYF,TGTGCCAGCAGTTACTCTCCGGCTAGCGAAGATACGCAGTATTTT
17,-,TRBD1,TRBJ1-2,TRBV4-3,CASSQDTGQGARFGYTF,TGCGCCAGCAGCCAAGATACAGGACAGGGGGCCAGGTTTGGCTACACCTTC
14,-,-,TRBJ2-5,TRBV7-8,CASSLWTAQETQYF,TGTGCCAGCAGCCTGTGGACTGCTCAGGAGACCCAGTACTTC
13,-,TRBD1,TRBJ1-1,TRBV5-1,CASSATTGTEAFF,TGCGCCAGCAGCGCTACGACAGGGACTGAAGCTTTCTTT
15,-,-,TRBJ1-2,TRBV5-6,CASSLIWQGRNGYTF,TGTGCCAGCAGCTTGATTTGGCAGGGGCGAAATGGCTACACCTTC
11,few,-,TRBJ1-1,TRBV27,CASSSLTEAFF,TGTGCCAGCAGTTCCCTGACTGAAGCTTTCTTT
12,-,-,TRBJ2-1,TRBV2,CASRTVRNEQFF,TGTGCCAGCAGGACTGTTCGCAATGAGCAGTTCTTC
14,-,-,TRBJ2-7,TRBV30,CAWSVGGTSYEQYF,TGTGCCTGGAGTGTTGGGGGGACGTCCTACGAGCAGTACTTC
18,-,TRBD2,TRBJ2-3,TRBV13,CASSPRLAGAGGTDTQYF,TGTGCCAGCAGCCCTCGACTAGCGGGAGCGGGGGGAACAGATACGCAGTATTTT
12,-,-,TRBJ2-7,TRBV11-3,CASSPDRGEQYF,TGTGCCAGCAGCCCCGACCGGGGCGAGCAGTACTTC
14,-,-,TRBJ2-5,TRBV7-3,CASSLTGRGETQYF,TGTGCCAGCAGCTTAACGGGCAGGGGAGAGACCCAGTACTTC
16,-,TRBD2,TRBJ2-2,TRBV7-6,CASSMSGGLNTGELFF,TGTGCTAGCAGCATGAGCGGGGGCCTGAACACCGGGGAGCTGTTTTTT